A single sample gave rise to the 20 T cell receptor beta chains below, sequenced in a study of T cell repertoires in cytomegalovirus infection. TCRdb re-derived calls from the reads in MiXCR, one entry per CDR3 protein. This sample has some 480,000 distinct CDR3 sequences, with around 30% found just once. Which antigens these TCRs recognize remains unknown. The sample consisted of cultured PBMCs, taken from culture after CMV antigen stimulation. These receptors were collected from a human donor in good health (CMV status not recorded). Some clones in this sample may be carry-over from other donors' samples.

The chain employs TRBV20-1 and TRBJ1-1, with TRBD1 matching 7 bases. Germline CDR1 reads DFQATT; CDR2 reads SNEGSKA (reference sequence). J lost 0 bases, V lost 1 base, and 2 bases had no gene match. The length of the CDR3 is 14 residues. The CDR3 is CSARGDSMNTEAFF. CDR3 nucleotides: TGCAGTGCTAGAGGGGACAGCATGAACACTGAAGCTTTCTTT.

The chain couples TRBV27 to TRBJ2-7; 9 positions match TRBD1. The CDR3 length is 14 residues. Per germline, CDR1 MNHEY and CDR2 SMNVEV (reference sequence). V dropped 4 bases and J dropped 3; count of bases not matched to a gene: 4. CDR3 nucleotide sequence: TGTGCCAGCAGTTCGGCGGGACAGGGCTACGAGCAGTACGTC. It yields the protein CASSSAGQGYEQYV.

The chain couples TRBV7-6 to TRBJ1-2, with 7 bases lining up with TRBD1. CDR1 and CDR2 from the germline V gene are SGHVS and FNYEAQ. The CDR3 totals 13 residues. V trimming: 5 bases; J trimming: 9 bases; junction bases outside the gene matches: 9. The CDR3 sequence: CASSPGTARRYTF. The CDR3 DNA reads TGTGCCAGCAGCCCCGGGACAGCGAGACGCTACACCTTC.

This clonotype was counted only a few times. The chain carries TRBV28 and TRBJ2-7; D ambiguous. The CDR3 spans 14 residues. Germline V gene data show CDR1 as MDHEN and CDR2 as SYDVKM. Trimming took off 5 bases at V and 0 bases at J, with 11 bases between the two ends. The CDR3 nucleotides read TGTGCCAGCAGTGAATTCCTCCGCTCCTACGAGCAGTACTTC. Amino acid sequence: CASSEFLRSYEQYF.

The chain employs TRBV5-4 and TRBJ2-1; 10 bases are shared with TRBD2. V shed 4 bases and J 12 bases; nucleotides not matched to a gene: 4. CDR1 is SGHNT, CDR2 YYREEE, per germline (reference sequence). This CDR3 spans 12 amino acids. CDR3: CASSPGLAAQFF. The DNA for the CDR3 is TGTGCCAGCAGCCCCGGACTAGCGGCGCAGTTCTTC.

The V gene is TRBV7-2, the J gene TRBJ2-3; the D is unclear. Germline V gene sequence: CDR1 SGHTA, CDR2 FQGNSA. This CDR3 is built from 16 residues. V was cut by 0 bases and J by 0 bases, with 10 bases left in between. The CDR3 DNA is TGTGCCAGCAGCTTAGCGGCGCGGTTTAGCACAGATACGCAGTATTTT. The encoded protein is CASSLAARFSTDTQYF.

The DNA of the CDR3 is TGTGCCAGCAGCCGAGGGGTAATGGATTCACCCCTCCACTTT. Protein: CASSRGVMDSPLHF. The chain joins TRBV7-9 to TRBJ1-6, with a weak D call TRBD1 (5 bases). Looked up from germline, CDR1 is SEHNR and CDR2 is FQNEAQ (reference sequence). The CDR3 extends over 14 amino acids. Trimming shortened V by 5 bases and J by 8 bases, and 13 bases separated the two germline ends.

The chain recombines TRBV7-2 with TRBJ2-1, with D uncertain. The CDR3 totals 14 residues. CDR1 SGHTA and CDR2 FQGNSA come from the germline V gene. The V end lost 3 bases, the J end lost 5 bases, and 11 bases lay between the germline ends. CDR3 in amino acids: CASSFRFGDNEQFF. The CDR3 DNA reads as TGTGCCAGCAGCTTCCGCTTTGGGGACAATGAGCAGTTCTTC.

The chain combines TRBV20-1 with TRBJ1-1; the D is unclear. V shed 3 bases and J shed 1 base, with 6 bases lying between them. The germline V gene encodes CDR1 DFQATT and CDR2 SNEGSKA (reference sequence). The CDR3 has 12 residues. CDR3 nucleotide sequence: TGCAGTGCTAGGCCAGGGAACACTGAAGCTTTCTTT. It encodes CSARPGNTEAFF.

This clonotype has just a few counts. This chain joins TRBV12-3 or TRBV12-4 and TRBJ1-4; TRBD1 aligns across 9 bases. This CDR3 comprises 17 residues. Trimming took 5 bases from V and 8 from J; bases not matched to a gene: 15. The CDR3 DNA sequence: TGTGCCAGCAGTCAGTATGAAGCGGGACAGGGTGGCGAAAAACTGTTTTTT. Translating it yields CASSQYEAGQGGEKLFF.

The chain is built from TRBV27 and TRBJ2-1; D is uncertain. This CDR3 comprises 16 residues. Germline-derived CDR1 and CDR2 are MNHEY and SMNVEV (reference sequence). V was pared by 2 bases and J by 5 bases, with 16 bases between. The CDR3 coding sequence is TGTGCCAGCAGTTTAATGTTGGGGATGAGTAACAATGAGCAGTTCTTC. This codes for CASSLMLGMSNNEQFF.

The chain is built from TRBV12-3 or TRBV12-4 and TRBJ1-2; 7 nucleotides match TRBD1. CDR3 length: 14 amino acids. Trimming removed 11 bases from V and 5 bases from J; junction bases left unmatched: 14. In DNA form, the CDR3 reads TGTGCCTCCCGGCGGGTGCAGGGGGGATATGGCTACACCTTC. Its protein product is CASRRVQGGYGYTF.

This clonotype is a singleton in its sample. The V gene is TRBV28, the J gene TRBJ1-5, with D possibly being TRBD1 (6 bases). This CDR3 is built from 18 residues. Trimming stripped 7 bases from V and 4 bases from J, with 26 bases between. Germline V gene sequence: CDR1 MDHEN, CDR2 SYDVKM. The CDR3, as DNA: TGTGCCAGCAACCAGCGGAGGGGGATGGTGCGGGGGAATCAGCCCCAGCATTTT. Protein sequence: CASNQRRGMVRGNQPQHF.

The table lists this clonotype with a few counts. The gene calls are TRBV5-4 and TRBJ2-3; 10 bases match TRBD2. The junction had 3 bases not matched to a gene; V was cut back by 1 base and J by 4 bases. This CDR3 is built from 15 residues. Looked up from germline, CDR1 is SGHNT and CDR2 is YYREEE (reference sequence). DNA of the CDR3: TGTGCCAGCAGCTTGTCTAGCGGGAGTGCAGATACGCAGTATTTT. Residues: CASSLSSGSADTQYF.

This rearrangement joins TRBV7-3 to TRBJ2-2; 9 bases align to TRBD2. J was trimmed by 0 bases and V by 5 bases; bases with no gene match: 4. This CDR3 is 16 amino acids long. CDR1 is SGHTA and CDR2 is FQGTGA in the germline V gene. The DNA for the CDR3 is TGTGCCAGCAGCCCGCTAGCGGGAACGAACACCGGGGAGCTGTTTTTT. Amino acids: CASSPLAGTNTGELFF.

The V and J genes are TRBV20-1 and TRBJ1-5; no definite D call. Trimming left V 0 bases short and J 0 bases short, with 6 bases between. CDR3 length: 14 residues. In germline, CDR1 is DFQATT, CDR2 SNEGSKA (reference sequence). The CDR3, as DNA: TGCAGTGCTAGAGAACCCAATAGCAATCAGCCCCAGCATTTT. Its translation: CSAREPNSNQPQHF.

The V and J genes are TRBV20-1 and TRBJ2-3; 13 bases fit TRBD2. Germline V gene data show CDR1 as DFQATT and CDR2 as SNEGSKA (reference sequence). V lost 3 bases, J lost 3 bases, and 12 bases stayed unmatched. The CDR3 extends over 18 amino acids. CDR3 sequence reads: CSASYRTSGRRSTDTQYF. The CDR3 bases are TGCAGTGCTAGTTATAGGACTAGCGGGAGAAGAAGTACAGATACGCAGTATTTT.

The chain links TRBV4-1 to TRBJ1-5; unclear D gene. Per germline, CDR1 MGHRA and CDR2 YSYEKL. The CDR3 runs 17 residues. V dropped 0 bases and J dropped 1 base, with 13 bases sitting between them. The CDR3 bases are TGCGCCAGCAGCCAAGATAATCGGCAGTTAAGCAATCAGCCCCAGCATTTT. Translated: CASSQDNRQLSNQPQHF.

The J gene is TRBJ1-2, the V gene TRBV20-1; unclear D gene. This CDR3 spans 16 amino acids. From germline, CDR1 is DFQATT and CDR2 SNEGSKA (reference sequence). With 3 bases removed from V and 4 bases from J, the gap between germline ends came to 21 bases. CDR3 in amino acids: CSASPKRIPNTYGYTF. The CDR3 DNA sequence: TGCAGTGCTAGCCCTAAGCGCATCCCCAACACCTATGGCTACACCTTC.

The chain has TRBV29-1 and TRBJ1-4; the D is unclear. Trimming stripped 5 bases from V and 0 bases from J, with 7 bases between. Germline lookup yields CDR1 SQVTM and CDR2 ANQGSEA. The CDR3 extends over 13 amino acids. In DNA form, the CDR3 reads TGCAGCGTTATAGTTGCAACTAATGAAAAACTGTTTTTT. Protein product: CSVIVATNEKLFF.